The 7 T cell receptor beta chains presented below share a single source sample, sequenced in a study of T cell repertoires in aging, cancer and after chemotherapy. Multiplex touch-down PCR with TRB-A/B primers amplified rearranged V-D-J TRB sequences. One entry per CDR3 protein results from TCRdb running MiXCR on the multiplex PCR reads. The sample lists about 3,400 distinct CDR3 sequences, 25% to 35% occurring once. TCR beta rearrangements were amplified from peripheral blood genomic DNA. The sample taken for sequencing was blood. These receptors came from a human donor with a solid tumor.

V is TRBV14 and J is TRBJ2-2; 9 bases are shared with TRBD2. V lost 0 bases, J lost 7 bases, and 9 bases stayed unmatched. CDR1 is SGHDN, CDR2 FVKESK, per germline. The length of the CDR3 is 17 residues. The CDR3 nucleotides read TGTGCCAGCAGCCAAGATCAGGCGGGAGGGCCCGGCGGGGAGCTGTTTTTT. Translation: CASSQDQAGGPGGELFF. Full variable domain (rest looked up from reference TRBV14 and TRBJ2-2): EAGVTQFPSHSVIEKGQTVTLRCDPISGHDNLYWYRRVMGKEIKFLLHFVKESKQDESGMPNNRFLAERTGGTYSTLKVQPAELEDSGVYFCASSQDQAGGPGGELFFGEGSRLTVL.

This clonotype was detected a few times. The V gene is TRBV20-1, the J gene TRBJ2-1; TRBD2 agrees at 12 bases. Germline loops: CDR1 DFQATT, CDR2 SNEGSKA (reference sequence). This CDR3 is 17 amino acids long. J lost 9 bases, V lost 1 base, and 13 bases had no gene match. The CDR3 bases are TGCAGTGCTAGAGGGCCAATCGTTGGACTAGCGGGGATTGAGCAGTTCTTC. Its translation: CSARGPIVGLAGIEQFF.

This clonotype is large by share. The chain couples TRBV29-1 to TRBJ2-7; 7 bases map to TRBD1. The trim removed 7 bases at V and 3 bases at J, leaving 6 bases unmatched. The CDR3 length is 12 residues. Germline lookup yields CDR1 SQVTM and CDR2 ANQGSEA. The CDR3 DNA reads TGCAGCGCACGGGACAGCATCTACGAGCAGTACTTC. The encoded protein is CSARDSIYEQYF.

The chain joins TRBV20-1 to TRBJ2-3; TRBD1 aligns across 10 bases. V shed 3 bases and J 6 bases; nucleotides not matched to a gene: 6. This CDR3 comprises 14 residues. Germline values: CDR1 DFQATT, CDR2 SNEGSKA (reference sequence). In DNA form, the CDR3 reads TGCAGTGCTAGGGACAGGGGGTTCTTGGATACGCAGTATTTT. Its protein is CSARDRGFLDTQYF.

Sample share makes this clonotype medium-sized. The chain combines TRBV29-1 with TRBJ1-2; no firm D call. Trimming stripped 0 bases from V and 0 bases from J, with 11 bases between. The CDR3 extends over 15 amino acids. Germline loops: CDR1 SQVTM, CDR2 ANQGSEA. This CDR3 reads CSVEDRIESNYGYTF. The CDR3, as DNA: TGCAGCGTTGAAGATAGAATCGAATCTAACTATGGCTACACCTTC. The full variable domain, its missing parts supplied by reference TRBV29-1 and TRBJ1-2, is SAVISQKPSRDICQRGTSLTIQCQVDSQVTMMFWYRQQPGQSLTLIATANQGSEATYESGFVIDKFPISRPNLTFSTLTVSNMSPEDSSIYLCSVEDRIESNYGYTFGSGTRLTVV.

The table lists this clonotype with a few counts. CDR3 loop: CASSFSTSNYNEQFF. For the CDR3, the DNA is TGTGCCAGCAGCTTCTCGACTTCAAACTACAATGAGCAGTTCTTC. V and J are TRBV5-6 and TRBJ2-1; D uncertain. The length of the CDR3 is 15 residues. Germline loops: CDR1 SGHDT, CDR2 YYEEEE. The germline V and J ends were trimmed by 2 bases and 3 bases, with 12 bases remaining between them.

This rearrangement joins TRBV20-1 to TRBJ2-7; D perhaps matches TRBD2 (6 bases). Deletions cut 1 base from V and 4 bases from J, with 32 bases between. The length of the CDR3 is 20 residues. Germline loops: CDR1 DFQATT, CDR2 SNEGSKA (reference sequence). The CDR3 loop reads CSARGNPTEAPLAEAYEQYF. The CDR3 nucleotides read TGCAGTGCTAGAGGTAACCCTACCGAAGCCCCTTTAGCGGAGGCGTACGAGCAGTACTTC.